Listed here is a single T cell receptor (beta chain). The antigen is not known. These data originate in a study of tumor-infiltrating lymphocytes in localized non-small cell lung cancer. Clones were read by immunoSEQ multiplex PCR, and TCRdb kept only the in-frame ones, dropping some. This table holds about 12,000 clones, 75% to 90% found once. Whole-study results and caveats: Only some patients had TCR sequencing, depending on available tissue. Tumor T-cell fraction was not associated with recurrence-free survival. Different pieces of the same tissue were used for each assay.

Trimming cost V 2 bases and J 7 bases, with 11 bases left between them. Looked up from germline, CDR1 is KGHSH and CDR2 is LQKENI. The CDR3 consists of 14 residues. Sequencing input: lung tumor tissue. This chain uses TRBV18 with TRBJ1-4; no firm D call. The sequence was obtained from a human donor with non-small cell lung cancer. CDR3 DNA: TGTGCCAGCTCACCAGAGACCCGGGGTGAAAAACTGTTTTTT. Translating gives CASSPETRGEKLFF.